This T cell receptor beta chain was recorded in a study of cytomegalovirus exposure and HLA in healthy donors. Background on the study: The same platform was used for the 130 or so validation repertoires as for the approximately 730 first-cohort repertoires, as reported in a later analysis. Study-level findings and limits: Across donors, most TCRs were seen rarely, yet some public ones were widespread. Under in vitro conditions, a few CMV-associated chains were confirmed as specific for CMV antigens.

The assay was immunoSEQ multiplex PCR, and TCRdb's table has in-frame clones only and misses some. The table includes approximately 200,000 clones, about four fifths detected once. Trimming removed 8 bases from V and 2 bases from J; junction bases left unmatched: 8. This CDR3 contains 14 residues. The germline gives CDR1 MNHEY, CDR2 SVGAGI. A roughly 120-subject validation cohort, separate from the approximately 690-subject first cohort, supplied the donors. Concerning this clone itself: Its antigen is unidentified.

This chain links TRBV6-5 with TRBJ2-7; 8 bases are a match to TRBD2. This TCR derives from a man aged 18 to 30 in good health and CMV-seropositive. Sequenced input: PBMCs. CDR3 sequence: CASRRGLGTYEQYF. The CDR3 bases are TGTGCCAGCCGAAGGGGACTAGGTACCTACGAGCAGTACTTC.